These 21 T cell receptor beta chains were sequenced from one sample in a study of T-cell reconstitution after alpha-beta-depleted transplantation in children. For TCRbeta, the library was prepared with unique molecular identifiers. TCRdb itself ran the PCR reads through MiXCR, one entry per CDR3 protein. The table includes some 150,000 distinct CDR3 sequences, around 8.5% detected once. The sample in question was PBMCs, mostly from graft donor cells, obtained 180 days after TCRalphabeta/CD19-depleted stem cell transplant. The source of these receptors is a female patient between 2 and 15 years old who had a stem cell transplant for congenital amegakaryocytic thrombocytopenia, so the T cells may come from the graft donor.

This clonotype was observed many times. This chain connects TRBV28 to TRBJ1-2; D is ambiguous. The V gene lost 8 bases and the J gene lost 3 bases, with 13 bases spanning the gap. Per the germline V gene, CDR1 is MDHEN and CDR2 is SYDVKM. This CDR3 region has 13 residues. The CDR3: CASSSGPHYGYTF. CDR3 DNA: TGTGCCAGCTCTTCTGGACCCCACTATGGCTACACCTTC.

Only a few counts were recorded for this clonotype. The V call is TRBV28, the J call TRBJ2-5; D gene ambiguous. V lost 3 bases to trimming and J lost 2 bases, with 10 bases between them. There are 14 residues in the CDR3. Per the germline V gene, CDR1 is MDHEN and CDR2 is SYDVKM. The CDR3 loop reads CASSFTPEQETQYF. The CDR3 nucleotides read TGTGCCAGCAGTTTTACCCCGGAGCAAGAGACCCAGTACTTC.

This clonotype ranks as medium-sized. The V call is TRBV7-6, the J call TRBJ1-5; no firm D call. Per the germline V gene, CDR1 is SGHVS and CDR2 is FNYEAQ. The CDR3 has 13 residues. V lost 2 bases and J 4 bases, leaving 6 bases between the germline ends. DNA of the CDR3: TGTGCCAGCAGCTTAAGCACGAATCAGCCCCAGCATTTT. Its translation is CASSLSTNQPQHF. The full variable domain, in which reference TRBV7-6 and TRBJ1-5 provide the parts outside the CDR3, is GAGVSQSPRYKVTKRGQDVALRCDPISGHVSLYWYRQALGQGPEFLTYFNYEAQQDKSGLPNDRFSAERPEGSISTLTIQRTEQRDSAMYRCASSLSTNQPQHFGDGTRLSIL.

This rearrangement joins TRBV30 to TRBJ1-1; a possible D gene is TRBD1 (5 bases). The CDR3 loop spans 14 amino acids. CDR1 GTSNPN and CDR2 SVGIG come from the germline V gene (reference sequence). Trimming cost V 0 bases and J 1 base, with 9 bases left between them. CDR3 nucleotide sequence: TGTGCCTGGAGTGTACTGGGGACGAACACTGAAGCTTTCTTT. Translation gives CAWSVLGTNTEAFF.

This clonotype showed up many times. The genes are TRBV27 and TRBJ2-3, with 14 bases lining up with TRBD2. The germline CDR1 and CDR2 sequences are MNHEY and SMNVEV (reference sequence). J gave up 5 bases and V 5 bases, and 12 bases lay outside the gene matches. CDR3 length: 18 residues. CDR3 DNA: TGTGCCAGCAGTCCGGGACTAGCGGGAGCTTCCCTCGGAGATACGCAGTATTTT. Its translation: CASSPGLAGASLGDTQYF.

In this sample, this clonotype turned up many times. The chain employs TRBV20-1 and TRBJ2-7, with 8 nucleotides matching TRBD1. The germline CDR1 and CDR2 sequences are DFQATT and SNEGSKA (reference sequence). The CDR3 has 16 amino acids. V lost 0 bases to trimming and J lost 0 bases; unmatched junction nucleotides: 7. CDR3 amino acids: CSARDGTGESSYEQYF. The DNA of the CDR3 is TGCAGTGCTAGAGATGGGACAGGCGAGAGCTCCTACGAGCAGTACTTC.

This clonotype came up many times. As DNA, the CDR3 is TGCAGCCTTGGACCCCCGGGCACAGATACGCAGTATTTT. It yields the protein CSLGPPGTDTQYF. V and J are TRBV20-1 and TRBJ2-3, with unresolved D. Germline-derived CDR1 and CDR2 are DFQATT and SNEGSKA (reference sequence). This CDR3 has 13 amino acids.

This clonotype has a count of ten or more. The gene calls are TRBV3-1 and TRBJ1-4; D perhaps matches TRBD1 (6 bases). The germline V and J ends were trimmed by 5 bases and 7 bases, with 17 bases remaining between them. The CDR3 runs 15 residues. CDR1 and CDR2 (germline): LGHDT, YNNKEL (reference sequence). The CDR3, as DNA: TGTGCCAGCAGCGAGGGGGGCGGCGCCGGTGAAAAACTGTTTTTT. This encodes CASSEGGGAGEKLFF.

In regard to this clonotype: This may stem from a read error, because a much larger clone lies one nucleotide away. This sequence joins TRBV10-3 and TRBJ2-5; weak D call: TRBD2 (6 bases). Germline V gene lookup returns CDR1 ENHRY and CDR2 SYGVKD. The CDR3 loop spans 14 amino acids. Trimming stripped 7 bases from V and 1 base from J, with 13 bases between. CDR3 in DNA: TGTGCCATCATTGGAGGGGACCCCCAAGAGACCCAGTACTTC. It encodes CAIIGGDPQETQYF.

In its sample, this clonotype was seen a few times. The chain employs TRBV12-3 or TRBV12-4 and TRBJ1-2; unclear D gene. The CDR3 extends over 16 amino acids. V was cut by 0 bases and J by 1 base, with 12 bases left in between. The CDR3 region has the DNA TGTGCCAGCAGTTTAGCGCATGGCTTATATAACTATGGCTACACCTTC. Translating it yields CASSLAHGLYNYGYTF.

This clonotype showed up many times. The V and J genes are TRBV5-6 and TRBJ2-7; D uncertain. The V and J ends lost 0 bases and 2 bases respectively, with 12 bases between them. The CDR3 has 15 residues. Germline lookup yields CDR1 SGHDT and CDR2 YYEEEE. The CDR3 DNA is TGTGCCAGCAGCTTGGGGTTCGGAGACACCTACGAGCAGTACTTC. Residues: CASSLGFGDTYEQYF. Combining the CDR3 with reference TRBV5-6 and TRBJ2-7 gives the whole variable domain DAGVTQSPTHLIKTRGQQVTLRCSPKSGHDTVSWYQQALGQGPQFIFQYYEEEERQRGNFPDRFSGHQFPNYSSELNVNALLLGDSALYLCASSLGFGDTYEQYFGPGTRLTVT.

Comments on this clonotype: One end of the junction varies from germline; a read error may be responsible. The chain has TRBV7-2 and TRBJ2-3, with D tentatively TRBD2 (6 bases). Germline CDR1 is SGHTA and CDR2 is FQGNSA. The CDR3 is 16 amino acids. The DNA for the CDR3 is TGTTCCAGCAGCTTAGTCCGGGGACTTAACACAGATACGCAGTATTTC. Protein: CSSSLVRGLNTDTQYF.

A few counts support this clonotype. The chain uses TRBV20-1 and TRBJ2-5, with no clear D. V was pared by 2 bases and J by 0 bases, with 13 bases between. This CDR3 is built from 15 residues. Per the germline V gene, CDR1 is DFQATT and CDR2 is SNEGSKA (reference sequence). DNA for the CDR3: TGCAGTGCTAGAAGTCAAGCTTTGTACCAAGAGACCCAGTACTTC. It specifies CSARSQALYQETQYF.

J is TRBJ2-5 and V is TRBV29-1; D uncertain. The CDR3 loop spans 17 amino acids. The germline V gene has CDR1 SQVTM and CDR2 ANQGSEA. V was shortened by 1 base and J by 3 bases, with 21 bases between the two germline ends. CDR3 protein: CSVEGGTAGKFKETQYF. Written as DNA, the CDR3 is TGCAGCGTTGAAGGGGGAACTGCTGGAAAGTTCAAAGAGACCCAGTACTTC.

The chain has TRBV10-3 and TRBJ2-7, with TRBD2 as a possible D gene (6 bases). Per the germline V gene, CDR1 is ENHRY and CDR2 is SYGVKD. Trimming stripped 6 bases from V and 0 bases from J, with 18 bases between. This CDR3 contains 16 residues. In DNA form, the CDR3 reads TGTGCCATCAGGGAGGGCCGATTAGGGAACTCCTACGAGCAGTACTTC. It codes for CAIREGRLGNSYEQYF.

This clonotype was counted many times. The DNA for the CDR3 is TGTGCCAGCAGCGTAGACCCAGGGGGGGGACTCTTTGACGAGCAGTACTTC. Translation gives CASSVDPGGGLFDEQYF. The rearrangement links TRBV9 to TRBJ2-7, with D perhaps TRBD1 or TRBD2 (7 bases each). The CDR3 covers 17 residues. Trimming pared 0 bases from V and 5 bases from J, leaving 21 bases between. Looked up from germline, CDR1 is SGDLS and CDR2 is YYNGEE.

This clonotype was found many times. The V call is TRBV2, the J call TRBJ2-7; the D is unclear. Germline V gene lookup returns CDR1 SNHLY and CDR2 FYNNEI. The V end was cut by 6 bases, the J end by 3 bases, with 15 bases between. CDR3 length: 14 residues. The CDR3 bases are TGTGCCAGCAGCTTCTCCGGCAGGCACTACGAGCAGTACTTC. Amino acids: CASSFSGRHYEQYF.

The rearrangement joins TRBV5-5 to TRBJ1-2; TRBD1 agrees at 12 bases. Germline trimming cut 3 bases from V and 8 bases from J; bases unmatched to any gene: 5. Germline V lookup: CDR1 SGHKS, CDR2 YYEKEE (reference sequence). There are 14 residues in the CDR3. CDR3 sequence: CASSSGQGAWGYTF. In nucleotides, the CDR3 is TGTGCCAGCAGCTCGGGACAGGGGGCTTGGGGCTACACCTTC.

This clonotype was detected ten times or more. The chain joins TRBV7-2 to TRBJ2-7; 9 nucleotides agree with TRBD2. The germline gives CDR1 SGHTA, CDR2 FQGNSA. J gave up 3 bases and V 0 bases, and 6 bases lay outside the gene matches. The length of the CDR3 is 16 residues. The CDR3 DNA is TGTGCCAGCAGCTTAGCGGCGGGAGGGGCTGGCTACGAGCAGTACTTC. Translated, it gives CASSLAAGGAGYEQYF.

This clonotype was counted many times. J is TRBJ2-3 and V is TRBV5-4; D remains unclear. V lost 2 bases to trimming and J lost 4 bases, with 5 bases between them. This CDR3 has 12 amino acids. Germline CDR1 reads SGHNT; CDR2 reads YYREEE (reference sequence). Here the CDR3 DNA reads TGTGCCAGCAGCTTCTTTTCAGATACGCAGTATTTT. Translation gives CASSFFSDTQYF.

The table lists this clonotype with many counts. The CDR3 loop reads CASSYSGYETEAFF. The CDR3 nucleotides read TGTGCCAGCAGTTACTCGGGGTATGAGACTGAAGCTTTCTTT. The chain recombines TRBV6-5 with TRBJ1-1; no clear D. The V end was cut by 0 bases, the J end by 5 bases, with 10 bases between. Germline assignment: CDR1 MNHEY and CDR2 SVGAGI. This CDR3 has 14 residues.